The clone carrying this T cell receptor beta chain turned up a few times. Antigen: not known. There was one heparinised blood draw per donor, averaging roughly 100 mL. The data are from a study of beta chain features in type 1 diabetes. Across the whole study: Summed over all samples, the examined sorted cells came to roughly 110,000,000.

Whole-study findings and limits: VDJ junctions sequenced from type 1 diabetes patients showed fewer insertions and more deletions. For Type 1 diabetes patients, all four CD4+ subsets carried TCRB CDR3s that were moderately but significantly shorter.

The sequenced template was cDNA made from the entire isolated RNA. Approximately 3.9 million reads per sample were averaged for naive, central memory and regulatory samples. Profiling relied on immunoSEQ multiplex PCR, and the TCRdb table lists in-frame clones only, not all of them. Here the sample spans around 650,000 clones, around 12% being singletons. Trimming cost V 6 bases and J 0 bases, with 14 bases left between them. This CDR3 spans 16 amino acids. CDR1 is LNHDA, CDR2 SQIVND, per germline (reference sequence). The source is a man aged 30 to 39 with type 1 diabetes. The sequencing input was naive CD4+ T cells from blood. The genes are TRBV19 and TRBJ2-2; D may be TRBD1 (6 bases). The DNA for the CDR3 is TGTGCCAGTAGGCAATACAGGGAGCCGAACACCGGGGAGCTGTTTTTT. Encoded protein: CASRQYREPNTGELFF.